The T cell receptor (beta chain) under discussion was sequenced for a study of CD8+CD57+ T cells in acquired aplastic anemia (dated by TCRdb to between 2018 and 2020). About the investigation overall: Extracted DNA from sorted CD4+ and CD8+ cells averaged about 3 ug, ranging from about 0.19 to 30 ug. A CD8+CD57+ expansion meant a frequency higher than the mean frequency seen in healthy subjects.

Expansion of CD8+CD57+ cells had been shown by flow cytometry in the patients chosen for sequencing. Every patient had a diagnosis of severe acquired aplastic anemia based on International Study of Aplastic Anemia and Agranulocytosis and Camitta criteria. At the time blood was sampled, none of the patients had received any therapy. In this study, sorted CD4+ and CD8+ T cells from the blood of healthy subjects and of severe aplastic anemia patients had their TCR repertoires deep-sequenced. In the USA, patient enrollment took place under clinicaltrials.gov protocols 00001620, 01623167, 00001397, 00071045, 00081523 and 00961064. Ficoll-Paque density gradient centrifugation was used to isolate peripheral blood mononuclear cells. Before DNA extraction, CD4+ and CD8+ T cells were sorted with FACS or magnetic beads. For this clonotype: The antigen it recognizes is unknown. Nothing much larger sits one base from this clone, and base qualities are not available.

Genomic DNA was used as template for profiling of TCR beta VDJ combinations and CDR3 sequences. An Illumina HiSeq 2000 was the platform used for TCR repertoire sequencing. The published analysis was carried out like this. Repertoire assessment relied on Simpson's diversity index, CDR3 size and DJ length profiles, and TRBV/TRBJ rearrangement plots. The most abundant DNA sequence in the deep sequencing data was taken as the immunodominant clone. CDR3 amino acid sequences were screened for sharing across subjects and were compared with published repertoires and the VDJdb database. TCRdb reprocessing: public reads trimmed at Q25 with fastp, clones called with MiXCR, in-frame beta chains kept. Each CDR3 protein appears once, grouped with its most common genes and DNA. V and J calls and clone size were set by TCRdb, not the authors. A total of about 180,000 distinct CDR3 sequences appear in this sample, nearly 50% of them only once. The ten largest clones add up to roughly 13% of the sample.

From the cysteine through the phenylalanine, the CDR3 covers 13 amino acids. Here the CDR3 DNA is all that survives: 39 bases in frame from base 1. The germline V gene encodes CDR1 LNHNV and CDR2 YYDKDF (reference sequence). V was cut back by 5 bases and J by 0 bases, leaving a gap of 8 bases between them. The research as a whole found: About 29 CD8+ CDR3 sequences were found to be shared between patients and controls, but these sequences appeared to be highly expressed in patients and within the immunodominant clones of the patients. No significant difference in CD8+ Simpson's diversity was found between patients and healthy controls (P=0.060).

Here the chain combines TRBV15 and TRBJ2-7; the D gene is not confidently resolved. Sequences were obtained from sorted CD4+, CD8+, or CD8+CD57+ T cells (not recorded which) from PBMCs. The clonotype comes from a human donor with aplastic anemia. Here is the DNA: TGTGCCACCAGCGCGCAGAGCTCCTACGAGCAGTACTTC. It encodes CATSAQSSYEQYF.